This T cell receptor (beta chain) comes out of a study of T cells after somatic rescue of genetic block. Data came from immunoSEQ multiplex PCR; TCRdb stores just in-frame clones and leaves some out. The sample lists more than 70,000 clones, more than 80% occurring once. V shed 5 bases, J shed 0 bases, and the junction held 10 bases outside the gene matches. The CDR3 runs 16 residues. Germline V gene sequence: CDR1 MDHEN, CDR2 SYDVKM. This clone was seen more than once but under ten times. The receptor's source is a woman in her late teens or twenties. This sequence joins TRBV28 and TRBJ2-7, with 7 bases aligning to TRBD1. Material: peripheral blood mononuclear cells (PBMCs). The DNA for the CDR3 is TGTGCCAGCAGTCCACTACACAGGGGTAGCTCCTACGAGCAGTACTTC. Amino acid sequence: CASSPLHRGSSYEQYF.